Below, 6 T cell receptor beta chains from the same sample are listed, as sequenced in a study of CD8 T cells in Susac syndrome. Reverse transcription of about 0.5 to 1 ug RNA used random hexamers. A single record per CDR3 protein comes from TCRdb applying MiXCR to the immunoSEQ multiplex PCR reads. The data hold 56,000 or so distinct CDR3 sequences, with 95% observed a single time. Sequencing used CD8+ T cells from PBMCs. The receptors stem from a human donor with Susac syndrome.

The V and J genes are TRBV7-2 and TRBJ2-1; either TRBD1 or TRBD2 may fit D (5 bases each). Trimming pared 8 bases from V and 8 bases from J, leaving 16 bases between. Germline lookup yields CDR1 SGHTA and CDR2 FQGNSA. The CDR3 loop spans 13 amino acids. The DNA for the CDR3 is TGTGCCAGCGTGCTGAGTGGGGGTGATGAGCAGTTCTTC. This sequence encodes CASVLSGGDEQFF. Filled out from reference TRBV7-2 and TRBJ2-1, the complete variable domain reads GAGVSQSPSNKVTEKGKDVELRCDPISGHTALYWYRQSLGQGLEFLIYFQGNSAPDKSGLPSDRFSAERTGGSVSTLTIQRTQQEDSAVYLCASVLSGGDEQFFGPGTRLTVL.

The chain is built from TRBV9 and TRBJ2-3; D is ambiguous. Trimming left V 7 bases short and J 2 bases short, with 8 bases between. There are 12 residues in the CDR3. Germline CDR1 is SGDLS and CDR2 is YYNGEE. CDR3 amino acids: CASGRNTDTQYF. The DNA for the CDR3 is TGTGCCAGCGGACGGAACACAGATACGCAGTATTTT. Filled out from reference TRBV9 and TRBJ2-3, the complete variable domain reads DSGVTQTPKHLITATGQRVTLRCSPRSGDLSVYWYQQSLDQGLQFLIQYYNGEERAKGNILERFSAQQFPDLHSELNLSSLELGDSALYFCASGRNTDTQYFGPGTRLTVL.

This clonotype was seen only a few times. The chain combines TRBV18 with TRBJ2-3; D remains unclear. This CDR3 region has 12 residues. Germline CDR1 reads KGHSH; CDR2 reads LQKENI. The V and J ends lost 5 bases and 0 bases respectively, with 3 bases between them. The CDR3 sequence is CASSTSTDTQYF. The CDR3 DNA is TGTGCCAGCTCAACTAGCACAGATACGCAGTATTTT.

In this sample, this clonotype turned up once. This chain uses TRBV5-1 with TRBJ1-1, with 7 bases that match TRBD1. This CDR3 has 14 residues. CDR1 and CDR2 (germline): SGHRS, YFSETQ. The trim removed 3 bases at V and 7 bases at J, leaving 9 bases unmatched. This CDR3 is CASSSTGRPIEAFF. The DNA of the CDR3 is TGCGCCAGCAGCTCGACAGGGCGACCCATTGAAGCTTTCTTT.

The V gene is TRBV5-1, the J gene TRBJ1-1; TRBD1 agrees at 7 bases. The CDR3 has 16 amino acids. Looked up from germline, CDR1 is SGHRS and CDR2 is YFSETQ. The V gene end was trimmed by 4 bases and the J gene end by 2 bases; junction bases not matched to a gene: 11. The CDR3 loop is CASSGEFRDRNTEAFF. As DNA, the CDR3 is TGCGCCAGCAGCGGCGAATTCCGGGACAGAAACACTGAAGCTTTCTTT.

V is TRBV9 and J is TRBJ2-1, with no clear D. CDR3 length equals 11 residues. CDR1 SGDLS and CDR2 YYNGEE come from the germline V gene. V dropped 0 bases and J dropped 9 bases, with 4 bases sitting between them. CDR3 DNA sequence: TGTGCCAGCAGCGTAGACCGTGAGCAGTTCTTC. Its translation is CASSVDREQFF.